Listed below are T cell receptor beta chains from one sample, sequenced in a study of immune cell composition in non-small cell lung cancer. The method was immunoSEQ multiplex PCR; TCRdb's version includes in-frame clones alone and lacks a portion of them. In the table there are 2,000 to 2,500 clones, around 70% of which are singletons. Sequences were obtained from lung tumor tissue. Receptor source: a human donor with non-small cell lung cancer. CDR3s include the opening cysteine and the closing phenylalanine or tryptophan.

v_gene	j_gene	CDR3aa
TRBV6-5	TRBJ1-1	CASSYGGSQNTEAFF
TRBV7-9	TRBJ1-5	CASSLVGGAQHF
TRBV11-1	TRBJ2-5	CASSSTLGQGEGETQYF
TRBV7-2	TRBJ2-5	CASSLLSSGGAIQETQYF
TRBV5-6	TRBJ2-7	CASSPMGGSEQYF
TRBV4-3	TRBJ2-3	CASSQDLAGGRGDTQYF
TRBV7-9	TRBJ1-4	CASSHTGGDEKLFF
TRBV7-3	TRBJ2-5	CASSPRDSETQYF
TRBV20-1	TRBJ1-1	CSAGTRGAFF
TRBV9	TRBJ2-4	CASSVTGTSKNIQYF
TRBV18	TRBJ1-3	CASSPPSGGLGNTIYF
TRBV4-2	TRBJ2-3	CASSFQGTDTQYF
TRBV5-8	TRBJ2-1	CASSARTGGGEQFF
TRBV2	TRBJ1-2	CASRGQGARGYTF
TRBV28	TRBJ1-2	CASSLEQGSSSYGYTF
TRBV9	TRBJ2-3	CASSGTSGGRTDTQYF